Below, 8 T cell receptor beta chains from the same sample are listed, as sequenced in a study of PD-L1 blockade in urothelial cancer. Clones were sequenced by immunoSEQ multiplex PCR, and TCRdb holds only the in-frame ones, with some missing. This sample has 54,000 or so clones; roughly 82% occur once, and the top ten carry over 1%. The sample's time point: pretreatment peripheral blood. The sample here was PBMCs, taken around atezolizumab (anti-PD-L1) treatment. The receptors derive from a man over 45 with urothelial cancer.

This chain links TRBV11-2 with TRBJ2-7; D is possibly TRBD1 (6 bases). Deletions cut 5 bases from V and 0 bases from J, with 17 bases between. Germline V CDR1 and CDR2: SGHAT, FQNNGV. The CDR3 loop spans 16 amino acids. CDR3 loop: CASSPRGKGGSYEQYF. The CDR3 DNA reads TGTGCCAGCAGCCCTCGGGGTAAAGGGGGCTCCTACGAGCAGTACTTC.

The V and J genes are TRBV29-1 and TRBJ1-5; unclear D gene. This CDR3 is built from 12 residues. CDR1 is SQVTM and CDR2 is ANQGSEA in the germline V gene. Trimming removed 4 bases at V and 1 base at J, with 5 bases between. CDR3 amino acids: CSVAGSNQPQHF. The CDR3 DNA reads TGCAGCGTTGCTGGCAGCAATCAGCCCCAGCATTTT.

J is TRBJ2-4 and V is TRBV7-2, with 8 nucleotides matching TRBD1. Germline CDR1 reads SGHTA; CDR2 reads FQGNSA. V was pared by 1 base and J by 0 bases, with 5 bases of the junction left unmatched. This CDR3 is built from 17 residues. The CDR3 loop is CASSLGWDRLAKNIQYF. In DNA form, the CDR3 reads TGTGCCAGCAGCTTAGGGTGGGACAGGCTAGCCAAAAACATTCAGTACTTC.

The V call is TRBV10-3, the J call TRBJ2-3; TRBD2 agrees at 10 bases. The germline V gene encodes CDR1 ENHRY and CDR2 SYGVKD. V lost 5 bases to trimming and J lost 0 bases; unmatched junction nucleotides: 11. The CDR3 length is 18 residues. CDR3 residues: CAISLLAGLLPSTDTQYF. DNA for the CDR3: TGTGCCATCAGTCTACTAGCGGGACTACTTCCTAGCACAGATACGCAGTATTTT.

The V and J genes are TRBV28 and TRBJ2-7, with 9 bases aligning to TRBD2. The germline gives CDR1 MDHEN, CDR2 SYDVKM. This CDR3 has 14 residues. With 2 bases clipped from V and 4 bases from J, the junction kept 3 bases outside the gene matches. As DNA, the CDR3 is TGTGCCAGCAGTTTACCTAGCGGGGCTTACGAGCAGTACTTC. It codes for CASSLPSGAYEQYF.

The rearrangement uses TRBV15 and TRBJ1-1; the match to TRBD1 covers 7 bases. CDR3 length: 16 amino acids. V gave up 5 bases and J gave up 6 bases; unmatched junction bases: 15. Germline V CDR1 and CDR2: LNHNV, YYDKDF (reference sequence). CDR3 amino acids: CATSGSTGALLAEAFF. The CDR3 nucleotides read TGTGCCACCAGCGGGAGCACAGGGGCCTTGTTGGCTGAAGCTTTCTTT.

The gene calls are TRBV28 and TRBJ2-3; 7 nucleotides align to TRBD2. V shed 7 bases and J 2 bases; nucleotides not matched to a gene: 3. The CDR3 is made up of 13 amino acids. Per germline, CDR1 MDHEN and CDR2 SYDVKM. The CDR3 loop is CASKRGDTDTQYF. CDR3 nucleotides: TGTGCCAGCAAGCGGGGTGACACAGATACGCAGTATTTT.

V and J are TRBV10-1 and TRBJ2-7, with TRBD1 matching over 7 bases. The CDR3 contains 14 residues. Trimming at V came to 10 bases and at J to 2 bases, leaving 11 bases not matched to a gene. Looked up from germline, CDR1 is WNHNN and CDR2 is SYGVQD (reference sequence). The CDR3 DNA reads as TGCGCCATCGAGTTGGGACAGCGCCCCTACGAGCAGTACTTC. Its translation: CAIELGQRPYEQYF.